This T cell receptor beta chain was sequenced during a study of shared clonotypes between healthy human individuals. The CDR3 loop spans 16 amino acids. Germline V gives CDR1 MDHEN, CDR2 SYDVKM. The J segment lost 4 bases and the V segment lost 5 bases, leaving 6 bases of the junction unmatched. Assay: immunoSEQ multiplex PCR; the TCRdb copy retains only in-frame clones and omits some. Of approximately 1,500,000 clones in the sample, under 99% were seen once. The chain combines TRBV28 with TRBJ2-1; TRBD2 aligns across 12 bases. The sample consisted of naive CD4+ T cells sorted from blood. Subset in this sample: CD45RA+ positively selected. The TCR was taken from a man aged 25 to 40 in good health. The CDR3 is CASSETSGSFYNEQFF. In DNA form, the CDR3 reads TGTGCCAGCAGTGAGACTAGCGGGAGCTTTTACAATGAGCAGTTCTTC. Full variable domain (remainder filled in from reference TRBV28 and TRBJ2-1): DVKVTQSSRYLVKRTGEKVFLECVQDMDHENMFWYRQDPGLGLRLIYFSYDVKMKEKGDIPEGYSVSREKKERFSLILESASTNQTSMYLCASSETSGSFYNEQFFGPGTRLTVL.